A selection of T cell receptor beta chains follows, all from one sample in a study of identifying expanded T cells in peripheral blood. Generated by immunoSEQ multiplex PCR, the TCRdb table keeps only in-frame clones and is missing some. The sample yields tens of thousands of clones, less than 90% seen once. The specimen sequenced was blood. Receptors were obtained from a person between 18 and 75 years old in good health. Both conserved end residues are part of each CDR3. A D gene is named only where the DNA matches it firmly. Expanded clones get a size class; other rows say once, few or many, or leave the size out.

V gene: TRBV27; D gene: NA; clone size: NA; J gene: TRBJ2-3; CDR3 protein: CASSFSRSTDTQYF; CDR3 DNA: TGTGCCAGCAGTTTTTCACGAAGCACAGATACGCAGTATTTT
V gene: TRBV5-1; D gene: NA; clone size: NA; J gene: TRBJ2-2; CDR3 protein: CASSSGLNTGELFF; CDR3 DNA: TGCGCCAGCAGCTCCGGACTGAACACCGGGGAGCTGTTTTTT
V gene: TRBV5-5; D gene: TRBD1; clone size: NA; J gene: TRBJ1-2; CDR3 protein: CASSSTGVGYTF; CDR3 DNA: TGTGCCAGCAGCAGCACAGGGGTGGGCTACACCTTC
V gene: TRBV19; D gene: NA; clone size: once; J gene: TRBJ1-1; CDR3 protein: CASGGRDTEAFF; CDR3 DNA: TGTGCCAGCGGGGGGAGGGACACTGAAGCTTTCTTT
V gene: TRBV30; D gene: TRBD2; clone size: once; J gene: TRBJ2-5; CDR3 protein: CACETRGDQETQYF; CDR3 DNA: TGTGCCTGCGAAACGCGGGGGGATCAAGAGACCCAGTACTTC
V gene: TRBV5-1; D gene: NA; clone size: NA; J gene: TRBJ2-2; CDR3 protein: CASSLGRTTGTGELFF; CDR3 DNA: TGCGCCAGCAGCTTGGGTAGGACTACGGGCACCGGGGAGCTGTTTTTT
V gene: TRBV11-3; D gene: NA; clone size: NA; J gene: TRBJ2-7; CDR3 protein: CASSLGGNSYEQYF; CDR3 DNA: TGTGCCAGCAGCTTAGGGGGGAACTCCTACGAGCAGTACTTC
V gene: TRBV5-4; D gene: TRBD2; clone size: NA; J gene: TRBJ2-5; CDR3 protein: CASSLATSGGQETQYF; CDR3 DNA: TGTGCCAGCAGCTTGGCCACTAGCGGGGGCCAAGAGACCCAGTACTTC
V gene: TRBV16; D gene: TRBD1; clone size: NA; J gene: TRBJ1-2; CDR3 protein: CASSRRTGSYGYTF; CDR3 DNA: TGTGCCAGCAGCCGAAGGACAGGGTCCTATGGCTACACCTTC
V gene: TRBV30; D gene: NA; clone size: NA; J gene: TRBJ2-2; CDR3 protein: CAWSPVNPGELFF; CDR3 DNA: TGTGCCTGGAGTCCGGTCAACCCCGGGGAGCTGTTTTTT
V gene: TRBV28; D gene: TRBD2; clone size: NA; J gene: TRBJ2-7; CDR3 protein: CASSLYGGGAAYEQYF; CDR3 DNA: TGTGCCAGCAGTTTATATGGGGGGGGAGCAGCCTACGAGCAGTACTTC
V gene: TRBV28; D gene: NA; clone size: NA; J gene: TRBJ2-3; CDR3 protein: CASSLSRGAATDTQYF; CDR3 DNA: TGTGCCAGCAGTCTGTCTCGTGGGGCCGCCACAGATACGCAGTATTTT
V gene: TRBV4-1; D gene: NA; clone size: NA; J gene: TRBJ2-1; CDR3 protein: CASRDIRGHTNEQFF; CDR3 DNA: TGCGCCAGCAGGGATATCAGGGGACACACCAATGAGCAGTTCTTC
V gene: TRBV28; D gene: NA; clone size: NA; J gene: TRBJ1-2; CDR3 protein: CASSPLSDRSYGYTF; CDR3 DNA: TGTGCCAGCAGTCCCCTCTCGGACAGATCTTATGGCTACACCTTC
V gene: TRBV19; D gene: TRBD2; clone size: few; J gene: TRBJ2-1; CDR3 protein: CASTASLAGVDNEQFF; CDR3 DNA: TGTGCCAGTACCGCGTCACTAGCGGGAGTGGACAATGAGCAGTTCTTC
V gene: TRBV28; D gene: NA; clone size: NA; J gene: TRBJ2-7; CDR3 protein: CASSLGTTYEQYF; CDR3 DNA: TGTGCCAGCAGTTTAGGGACAACCTACGAGCAGTACTTC
V gene: TRBV2; D gene: NA; clone size: NA; J gene: TRBJ1-1; CDR3 protein: CASSHGTGQFVILNTEAFF; CDR3 DNA: TGTGCCAGCAGTCACGGAACAGGACAGTTTGTTATCTTGAACACTGAAGCTTTCTTT
V gene: TRBV11-3; D gene: NA; clone size: NA; J gene: TRBJ2-2; CDR3 protein: CASSSIGANTGELFF; CDR3 DNA: TGTGCCAGCAGCTCAATAGGGGCGAACACCGGGGAGCTGTTTTTT
V gene: TRBV5-6; D gene: NA; clone size: NA; J gene: TRBJ1-1; CDR3 protein: CASTRHAGGLTEAFF; CDR3 DNA: TGTGCCAGCACACGACACGCTGGGGGACTGACTGAAGCTTTCTTT
V gene: TRBV11-2; D gene: TRBD1; clone size: once; J gene: TRBJ2-1; CDR3 protein: CASSLSPGQGQEQFF; CDR3 DNA: TGTGCCAGCAGCTTGTCTCCGGGACAGGGTCAAGAGCAGTTCTTC
V gene: TRBV2; D gene: NA; clone size: NA; J gene: TRBJ1-2; CDR3 protein: CASDTQGANYGYTF; CDR3 DNA: TGTGCCAGCGACACACAGGGCGCAAACTATGGCTACACCTTC
V gene: TRBV30; D gene: NA; clone size: NA; J gene: TRBJ2-5; CDR3 protein: CAWTQGSETQYF; CDR3 DNA: TGTGCCTGGACACAGGGCTCGGAGACCCAGTACTTC
V gene: TRBV11-3; D gene: TRBD2; clone size: NA; J gene: TRBJ2-1; CDR3 protein: CASSLDSSGRRDEQFF; CDR3 DNA: TGTGCCAGCAGCTTAGATTCTAGCGGGAGACGGGATGAGCAGTTCTTC
V gene: TRBV27; D gene: NA; clone size: many; J gene: TRBJ2-7; CDR3 protein: CASSNSFYEQYF; CDR3 DNA: TGTGCCAGCTCAAACAGTTTCTACGAGCAGTACTTC
V gene: TRBV27; D gene: TRBD2; clone size: many; J gene: TRBJ2-7; CDR3 protein: CASSLAGDSYEQYF; CDR3 DNA: TGTGCCAGCAGTTTAGCGGGGGACTCCTACGAGCAGTACTTC
V gene: TRBV19; D gene: TRBD1; clone size: NA; J gene: TRBJ2-5; CDR3 protein: CASSMEAGGLEETQYF; CDR3 DNA: TGTGCCAGTAGTATGGAGGCAGGGGGCTTGGAGGAGACCCAGTACTTC
V gene: TRBV6-1; D gene: NA; clone size: NA; J gene: TRBJ1-5; CDR3 protein: CASSGANQPQHF; CDR3 DNA: TGTGCCAGCAGTGGAGCCAATCAGCCCCAGCATTTT
V gene: TRBV19; D gene: NA; clone size: once; J gene: TRBJ2-1; CDR3 protein: CASSIQAGDYNEQFF; CDR3 DNA: TGTGCCAGTAGTATACAAGCGGGTGACTACAATGAGCAGTTCTTC
V gene: TRBV7-9; D gene: TRBD2; clone size: NA; J gene: TRBJ2-5; CDR3 protein: CASRRAGVLETQYF; CDR3 DNA: TGTGCCAGCCGGAGAGCGGGAGTGTTAGAGACCCAGTACTTC
V gene: TRBV14; D gene: TRBD2; clone size: few; J gene: TRBJ2-1; CDR3 protein: CASSQGGVAGVFNEQFF; CDR3 DNA: TGTGCCAGCAGCCAAGGCGGGGTAGCGGGAGTGTTCAATGAGCAGTTCTTC
V gene: TRBV28; D gene: NA; clone size: NA; J gene: TRBJ1-2; CDR3 protein: CASSGGRGYNYGYTF; CDR3 DNA: TGTGCCAGCAGCGGGGGCAGGGGCTATAACTATGGCTACACCTTC
V gene: TRBV9; D gene: TRBD1; clone size: NA; J gene: TRBJ2-7; CDR3 protein: CASSVGAGTGGSYEQYF; CDR3 DNA: TGTGCCAGCAGCGTAGGTGCCGGGACAGGGGGTTCTTACGAGCAGTACTTC
V gene: TRBV9; D gene: NA; clone size: NA; J gene: TRBJ2-2; CDR3 protein: CASSRRMGELFF; CDR3 DNA: TGTGCCAGCAGCCGCCGAATGGGGGAGCTGTTTTTT
V gene: TRBV21-1; D gene: NA; clone size: NA; J gene: TRBJ2-7; CDR3 protein: CASSISDRAYEQYF; CDR3 DNA: TGTGCCAGCAGCATCTCGGACAGGGCCTACGAGCAGTACTTC
V gene: TRBV28; D gene: TRBD1; clone size: NA; J gene: TRBJ1-2; CDR3 protein: CASSPPPRRGDYGYTF; CDR3 DNA: TGTGCCAGCAGTCCACCCCCCCGCAGGGGGGACTATGGCTACACCTTC
V gene: TRBV28; D gene: NA; clone size: once; J gene: TRBJ2-5; CDR3 protein: CASSSKKGQSVPQETQYF; CDR3 DNA: TGTGCCAGCAGTTCAAAGAAAGGACAGTCGGTCCCACAAGAGACCCAGTACTTC
V gene: TRBV5-1; D gene: TRBD1; clone size: few; J gene: TRBJ1-3; CDR3 protein: CASSKGTGGVLSAGNTIYF; CDR3 DNA: TGCGCCAGCAGCAAAGGGACAGGGGGCGTACTATCGGCTGGAAACACCATATATTTT